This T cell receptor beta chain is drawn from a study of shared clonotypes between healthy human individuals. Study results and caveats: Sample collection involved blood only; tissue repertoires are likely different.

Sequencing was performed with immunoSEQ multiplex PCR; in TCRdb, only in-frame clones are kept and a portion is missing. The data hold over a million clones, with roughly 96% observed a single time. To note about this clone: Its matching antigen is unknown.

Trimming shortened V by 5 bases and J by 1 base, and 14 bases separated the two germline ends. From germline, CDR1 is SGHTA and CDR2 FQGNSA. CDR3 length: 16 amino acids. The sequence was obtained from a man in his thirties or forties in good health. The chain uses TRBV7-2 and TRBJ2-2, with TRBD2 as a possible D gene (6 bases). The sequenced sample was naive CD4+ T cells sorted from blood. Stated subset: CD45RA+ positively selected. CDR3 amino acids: CASSQQGRQNTGELFF. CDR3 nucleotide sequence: TGTGCCAGCAGCCAGCAAGGGAGGCAGAACACCGGGGAGCTGTTTTTT. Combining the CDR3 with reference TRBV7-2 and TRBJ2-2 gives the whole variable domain GAGVSQSPSNKVTEKGKDVELRCDPISGHTALYWYRQSLGQGLEFLIYFQGNSAPDKSGLPSDRFSAERTGGSVSTLTIQRTQQEDSAVYLCASSQQGRQNTGELFFGEGSRLTVL.